This T cell receptor (beta chain) is from a study of T cell changes during pregnancy in multiple sclerosis. The method was immunoSEQ multiplex PCR; TCRdb's version includes in-frame clones alone and lacks a portion of them. The sample has 20,000 to 25,000 clones; roughly 90% are singletons. The germline CDR1 and CDR2 sequences are LGHNT and FRNRAP. CDR3 length: 16 amino acids. The ends were cut back, 0 bases at V and 2 bases at J, with 11 bases in the middle. The TCR sequence derives from a female donor in good health, enrolled as a control in a pregnancy study. This chain uses TRBV12-5 with TRBJ1-3; maybe TRBD1 (5 bases). The specimen comprised CD4+ T cells from peripheral blood mononuclear cells, sampled in the first trimester of pregnancy. The chain's CDR3 is CASGLVAGEAGNTIYF. CDR3 sequence (DNA): TGTGCTAGTGGTTTGGTAGCGGGGGAGGCTGGAAACACCATATATTTT. Combining the CDR3 with reference TRBV12-5 and TRBJ1-3 gives the whole variable domain DARVTQTPRHKVTEMGQEVTMRCQPILGHNTVFWYRQTMMQGLELLAYFRNRAPLDDSGMPKDRFSAEMPDATLATLKIQPSEPRDSAVYFCASGLVAGEAGNTIYFGEGSWLTVV.